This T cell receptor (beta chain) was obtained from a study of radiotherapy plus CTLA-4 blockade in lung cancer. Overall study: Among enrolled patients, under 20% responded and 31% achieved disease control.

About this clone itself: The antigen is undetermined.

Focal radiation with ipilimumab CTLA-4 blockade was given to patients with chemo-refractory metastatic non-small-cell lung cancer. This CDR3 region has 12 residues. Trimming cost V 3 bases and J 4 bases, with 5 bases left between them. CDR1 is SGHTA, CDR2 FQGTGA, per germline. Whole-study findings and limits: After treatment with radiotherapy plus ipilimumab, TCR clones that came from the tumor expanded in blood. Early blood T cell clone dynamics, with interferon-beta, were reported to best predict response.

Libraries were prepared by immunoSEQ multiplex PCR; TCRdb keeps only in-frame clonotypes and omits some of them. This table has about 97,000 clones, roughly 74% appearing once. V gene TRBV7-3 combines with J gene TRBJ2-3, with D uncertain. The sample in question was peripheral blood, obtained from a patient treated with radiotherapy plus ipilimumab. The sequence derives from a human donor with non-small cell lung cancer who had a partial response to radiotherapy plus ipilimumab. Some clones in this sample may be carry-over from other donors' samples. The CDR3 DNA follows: TGTGCCAGCAGCTTCTCTGCAGATACGCAGTATTTT. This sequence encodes CASSFSADTQYF.